The present T cell receptor (beta chain) was sequenced within a study of blood T cell repertoires in COVID-19. Study information: Samples came from the United States, Italy and Spain, spanning acute and convalescent COVID-19. Sources were T cells, B-cell-depleted T cells, or PBMCs; the material itself was cDNA or gDNA.

V was clipped by 5 bases and J by 3 bases; unmatched bases: 6. This CDR3 region has 15 residues. Per the germline V gene, CDR1 is MNHEY and CDR2 is SVGAGI. As originally analysed: Estimation of nucleated cell counts relied on the amplification of reference gene primers. Sequenced by immunoSEQ multiplex PCR; TCRdb stores in-frame clones only, minus some. D and trimming were read from the DNA, whereas the V and J calls and clone size are those reported in that table. This table has 250,000 or so clones, roughly 80% appearing once. The sequencing input was peripheral blood. The V and J genes are TRBV6-5 and TRBJ1-2; 10 bases match TRBD1. The sequence came from a man aged 80 or over with acute or convalescent COVID-19. The CDR3 bases are TGTGCCAGCAGTCTGGGGGACAGGGGAGACTATGGCTACACCTTC. This gives the protein CASSLGDRGDYGYTF.